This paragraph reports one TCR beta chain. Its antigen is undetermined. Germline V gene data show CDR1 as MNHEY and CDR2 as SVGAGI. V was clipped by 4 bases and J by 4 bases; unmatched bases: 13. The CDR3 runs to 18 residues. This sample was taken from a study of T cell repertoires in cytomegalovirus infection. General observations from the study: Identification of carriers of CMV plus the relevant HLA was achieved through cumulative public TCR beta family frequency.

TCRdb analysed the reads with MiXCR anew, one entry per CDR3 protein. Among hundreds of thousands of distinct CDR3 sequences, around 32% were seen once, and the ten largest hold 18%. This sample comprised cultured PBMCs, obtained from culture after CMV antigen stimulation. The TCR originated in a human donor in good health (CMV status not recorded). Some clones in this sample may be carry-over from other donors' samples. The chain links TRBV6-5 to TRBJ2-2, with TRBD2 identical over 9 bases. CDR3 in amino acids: CASSFGTSSIVVTGELFF. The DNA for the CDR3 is TGTGCCAGCAGTTTCGGGACTAGCTCCATCGTAGTCACCGGGGAGCTGTTTTTT.